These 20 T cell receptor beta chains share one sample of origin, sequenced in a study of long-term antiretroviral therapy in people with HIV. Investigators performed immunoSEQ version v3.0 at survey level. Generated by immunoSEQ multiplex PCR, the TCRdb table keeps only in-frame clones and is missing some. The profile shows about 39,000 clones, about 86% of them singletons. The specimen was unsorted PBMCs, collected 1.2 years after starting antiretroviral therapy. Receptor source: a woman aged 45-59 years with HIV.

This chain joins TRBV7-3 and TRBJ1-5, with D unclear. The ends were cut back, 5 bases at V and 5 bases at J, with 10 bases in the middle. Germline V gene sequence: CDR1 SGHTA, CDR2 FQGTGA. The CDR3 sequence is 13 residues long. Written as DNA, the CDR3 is TGTGCCAGCAGCCTAGGCCCAGATCAGCCCCAGCATTTT. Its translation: CASSLGPDQPQHF.

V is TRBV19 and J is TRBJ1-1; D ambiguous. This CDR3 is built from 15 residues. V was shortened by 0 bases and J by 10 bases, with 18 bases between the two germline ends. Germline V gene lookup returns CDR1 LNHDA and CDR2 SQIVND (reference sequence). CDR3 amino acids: CASSIEGETSPGAFF. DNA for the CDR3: TGTGCCAGTAGTATAGAGGGTGAAACCTCGCCGGGAGCTTTCTTT.

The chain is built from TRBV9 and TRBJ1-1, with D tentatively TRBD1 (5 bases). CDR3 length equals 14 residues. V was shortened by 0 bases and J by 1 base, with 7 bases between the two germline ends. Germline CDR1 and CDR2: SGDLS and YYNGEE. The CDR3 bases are TGTGCCAGCAGCGTAGGAGGGGCGAACACTGAAGCTTTCTTT. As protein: CASSVGGANTEAFF.

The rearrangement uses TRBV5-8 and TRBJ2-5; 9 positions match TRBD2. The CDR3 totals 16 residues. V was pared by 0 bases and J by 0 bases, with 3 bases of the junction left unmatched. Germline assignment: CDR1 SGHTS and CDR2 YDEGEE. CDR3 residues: CASSLGVAGDQETQYF. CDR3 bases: TGTGCCAGCAGCTTGGGAGTAGCGGGGGACCAAGAGACCCAGTACTTC.

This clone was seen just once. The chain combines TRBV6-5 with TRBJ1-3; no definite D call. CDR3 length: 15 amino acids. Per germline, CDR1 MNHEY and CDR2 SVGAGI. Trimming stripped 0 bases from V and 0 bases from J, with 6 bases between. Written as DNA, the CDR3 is TGTGCCAGCAGTTACTCGGCAGGCTCTGGAAACACCATATATTTT. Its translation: CASSYSAGSGNTIYF.

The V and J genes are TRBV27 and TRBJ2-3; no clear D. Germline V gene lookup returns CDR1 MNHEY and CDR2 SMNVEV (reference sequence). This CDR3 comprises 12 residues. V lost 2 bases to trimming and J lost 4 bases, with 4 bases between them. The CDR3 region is CASSLRADTQYF. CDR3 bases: TGTGCCAGCAGTTTACGGGCAGATACGCAGTATTTT.

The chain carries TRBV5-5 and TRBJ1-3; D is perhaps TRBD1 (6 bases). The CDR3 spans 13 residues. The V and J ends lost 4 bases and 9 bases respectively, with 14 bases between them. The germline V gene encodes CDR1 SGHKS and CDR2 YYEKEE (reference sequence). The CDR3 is CASSIRTETTIYF. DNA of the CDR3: TGTGCCAGCAGCATTAGGACAGAGACCACCATATATTTT.

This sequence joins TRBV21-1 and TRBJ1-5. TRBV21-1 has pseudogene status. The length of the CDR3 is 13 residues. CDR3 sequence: CASRSLGNQPQHF. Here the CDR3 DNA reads TGTGCCAGCAGATCATTAGGAAATCAGCCCCAGCATTTT.

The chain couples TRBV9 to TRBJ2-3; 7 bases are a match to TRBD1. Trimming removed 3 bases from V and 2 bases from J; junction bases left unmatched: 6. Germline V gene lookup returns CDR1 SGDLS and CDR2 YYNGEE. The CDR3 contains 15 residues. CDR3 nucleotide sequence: TGTGCCAGCAGCGAGAGGGGGCAGGCCACAGATACGCAGTATTTT. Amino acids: CASSERGQATDTQYF.

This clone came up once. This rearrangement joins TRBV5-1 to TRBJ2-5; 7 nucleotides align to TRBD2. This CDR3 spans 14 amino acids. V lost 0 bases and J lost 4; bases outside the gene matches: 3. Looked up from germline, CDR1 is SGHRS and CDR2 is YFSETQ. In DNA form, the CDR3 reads TGCGCCAGCAGCTTGGCAACGGGGGGAGAGACCCAGTACTTC. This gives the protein CASSLATGGETQYF.

CDR3 DNA: TGTGCCAGCAGCCCCTCCGGGACAGGGGGCGTTTCACCCCTCCACTTT. Residues: CASSPSGTGGVSPLHF. This chain connects TRBV7-9 to TRBJ1-6; TRBD1 matches at 12 bases. In germline, CDR1 is SEHNR, CDR2 FQNEAQ (reference sequence). J lost 9 bases, V lost 5 bases, and 8 bases had no gene match. The CDR3 runs 16 residues.

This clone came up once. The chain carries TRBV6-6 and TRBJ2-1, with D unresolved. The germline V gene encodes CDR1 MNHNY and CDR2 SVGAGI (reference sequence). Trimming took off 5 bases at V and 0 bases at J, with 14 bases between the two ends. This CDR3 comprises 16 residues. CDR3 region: CASSPPGAYSYNEQFF. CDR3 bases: TGTGCCAGCAGTCCGCCAGGCGCATACTCCTACAATGAGCAGTTCTTC.

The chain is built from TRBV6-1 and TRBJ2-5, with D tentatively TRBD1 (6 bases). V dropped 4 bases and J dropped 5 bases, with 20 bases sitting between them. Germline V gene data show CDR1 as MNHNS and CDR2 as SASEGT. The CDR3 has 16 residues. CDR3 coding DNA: TGTGCCAGCAGTGGGCGACCGGACAGAGTCTCGGAGACCCAGTACTTC. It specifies CASSGRPDRVSETQYF.

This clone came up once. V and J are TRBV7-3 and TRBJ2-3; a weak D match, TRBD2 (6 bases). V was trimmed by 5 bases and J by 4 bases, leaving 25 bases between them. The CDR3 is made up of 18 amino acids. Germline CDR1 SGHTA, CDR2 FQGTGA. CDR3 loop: CASSPRGGRARRADTQYF. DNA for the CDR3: TGTGCCAGCAGCCCCCGTGGTGGTAGGGCTCGGAGGGCAGATACGCAGTATTTT.

This CDR3 reads CASSTALHPGGGYTF. As DNA, the CDR3 is TGTGCCAGCAGTACCGCACTCCACCCAGGGGGCGGCTACACCTTC. The chain combines TRBV27 with TRBJ1-2; 8 positions match TRBD1. Losses at the gene ends were 5 bases for V and 8 bases for J; bases not matched to a gene: 13. CDR3 size: 15 residues. In germline, CDR1 is MNHEY, CDR2 SMNVEV (reference sequence).

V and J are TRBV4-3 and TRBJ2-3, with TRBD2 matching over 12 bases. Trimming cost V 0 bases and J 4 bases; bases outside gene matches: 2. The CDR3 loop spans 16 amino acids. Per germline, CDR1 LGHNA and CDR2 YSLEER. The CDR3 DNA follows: TGCGCCAGCAGCCAAGAACTAGCGGGGGGAGCAGATACGCAGTATTTT. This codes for CASSQELAGGADTQYF.

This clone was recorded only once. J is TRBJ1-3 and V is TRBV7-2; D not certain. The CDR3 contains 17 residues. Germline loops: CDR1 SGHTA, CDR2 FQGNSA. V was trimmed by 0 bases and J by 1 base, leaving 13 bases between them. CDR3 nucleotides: TGTGCCAGCAGCTTAGCCACAGCCTATCTGTCTGGAAACACCATATATTTT. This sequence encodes CASSLATAYLSGNTIYF. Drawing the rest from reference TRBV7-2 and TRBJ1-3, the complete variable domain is GAGVSQSPSNKVTEKGKDVELRCDPISGHTALYWYRQSLGQGLEFLIYFQGNSAPDKSGLPSDRFSAERTGGSVSTLTIQRTQQEDSAVYLCASSLATAYLSGNTIYFGEGSWLTVV.

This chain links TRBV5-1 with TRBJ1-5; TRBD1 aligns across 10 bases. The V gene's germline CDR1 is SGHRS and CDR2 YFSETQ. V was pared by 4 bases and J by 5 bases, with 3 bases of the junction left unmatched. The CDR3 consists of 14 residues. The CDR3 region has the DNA TGCGCCAGCAGCCCCGGGACAGGGGATCAGCCCCAGCATTTT. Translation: CASSPGTGDQPQHF.

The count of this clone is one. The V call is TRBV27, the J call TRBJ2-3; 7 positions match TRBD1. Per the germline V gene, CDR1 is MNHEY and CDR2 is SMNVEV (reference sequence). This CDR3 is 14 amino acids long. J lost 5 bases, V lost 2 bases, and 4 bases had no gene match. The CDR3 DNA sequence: TGTGCCAGCAGTTTAGAAGGGGGCTTAGATACGCAGTATTTT. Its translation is CASSLEGGLDTQYF.

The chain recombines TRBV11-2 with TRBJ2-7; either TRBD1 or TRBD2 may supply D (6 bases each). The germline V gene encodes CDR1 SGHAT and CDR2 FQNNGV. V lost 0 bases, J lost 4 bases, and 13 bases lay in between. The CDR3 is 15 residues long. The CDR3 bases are TGTGCCAGCAGCTTAGACGCAGGGGACTCTTACGAGCAGTACTTC. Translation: CASSLDAGDSYEQYF.